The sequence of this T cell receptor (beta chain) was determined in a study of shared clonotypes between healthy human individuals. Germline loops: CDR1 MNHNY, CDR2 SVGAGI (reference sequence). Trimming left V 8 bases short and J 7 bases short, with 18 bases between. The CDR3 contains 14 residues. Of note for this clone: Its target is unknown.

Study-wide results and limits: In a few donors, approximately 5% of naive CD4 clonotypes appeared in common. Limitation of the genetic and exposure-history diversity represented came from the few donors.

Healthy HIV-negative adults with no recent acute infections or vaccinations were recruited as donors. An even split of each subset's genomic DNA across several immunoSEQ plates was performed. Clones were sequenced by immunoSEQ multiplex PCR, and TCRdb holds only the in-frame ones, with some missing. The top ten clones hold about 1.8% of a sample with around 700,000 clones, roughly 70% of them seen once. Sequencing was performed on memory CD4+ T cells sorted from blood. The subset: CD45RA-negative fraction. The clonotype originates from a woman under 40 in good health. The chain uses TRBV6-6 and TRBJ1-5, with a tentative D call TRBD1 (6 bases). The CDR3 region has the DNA TGTGCCAGCGCCAGAAGGACAGCCTCCCAGCCCCAGCATTTT. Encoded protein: CASARRTASQPQHF.